A selection of T cell receptor beta chains follows, all from one sample in a study of T cells after yellow fever vaccination. TCRdb ran MiXCR on the 5' RACE reads and lists one entry per CDR3 protein. The sample consists of more than 300,000 distinct CDR3 sequences, about 11% of them appearing once. This specimen was CD4+ T cells sorted from PBMCs, taken 45 days after the yellow fever booster vaccination. These receptor sequences come from a man between 18 and 35 years old who received the YFV17D yellow fever vaccine. Both conserved end residues are part of each CDR3. The order of the fields is D gene, clone size, V gene, J gene, CDR3 protein. The D gene is left open where the match is weak. Size is omitted from some rows. Given values are once, few, many or a class for expanded clones.

TRBD1	few	TRBV7-6	TRBJ2-3	CASSPGQVTDTQYF
NA	NA	TRBV7-9	TRBJ1-3	CASSLAGRRFSGNTIYF
NA	NA	TRBV6-2/TRBV6-3	TRBJ2-5	CASRDVGEETQYF
NA	many	TRBV4-3	TRBJ2-4	CASSQEWGNIQYF
NA	NA	TRBV10-3	TRBJ1-2	CAISESNTGARGYTF
NA	NA	TRBV5-1	TRBJ1-6	CASSRDGQWNSPLHF
NA	NA	TRBV27	TRBJ2-3	CASSLSAFTDTQYF
TRBD1	NA	TRBV4-2	TRBJ1-6	CASSEVRGSNSPLHF
TRBD1	few	TRBV7-3	TRBJ1-6	CASSSGSGGNNSPLHF
TRBD1	NA	TRBV5-1	TRBJ2-5	CASSLGTGPLETQYF
TRBD2	few	TRBV12-3/TRBV12-4	TRBJ2-3	CASSLFLAGADTQYF
NA	few	TRBV20-1	TRBJ2-1	CSARETSYNEQFF
TRBD2	NA	TRBV18	TRBJ2-3	CASSATSGGTDTQYF
NA	few	TRBV10-3	TRBJ2-1	CAISDQGLSNEQFF
NA	NA	TRBV20-1	TRBJ1-5	CSAREKDRFNQPEHF
NA	few	TRBV6-5	TRBJ1-2	CASSYSRLHNYGYTF
NA	few	TRBV3-1	TRBJ1-2	CASSQEIQTLYGYTF
NA	NA	TRBV15	TRBJ1-2	CATSRDHGTANYGYTF
NA	NA	TRBV10-3	TRBJ2-1	CAIKGLYNEQFF
TRBD2	few	TRBV7-9	TRBJ2-1	CASSVTRGASYNEQFF
TRBD2	NA	TRBV6-5	TRBJ2-3	CASSTLSGGGTDTQYF
NA	many	TRBV7-3	TRBJ1-1	CASSSPGATEAFF
NA	few	TRBV2	TRBJ1-2	CASSPQVYGYTF
TRBD2	NA	TRBV20-1	TRBJ2-5	CSAMTSGRETQYF
NA	NA	TRBV19	TRBJ1-5	CACSQGAHYSNQPQHF
NA	few	TRBV21-1	TRBJ1-3	CASSTRTGGNTIYF
TRBD1	NA	TRBV6-1	TRBJ1-6	CASSESPGQGNSPLHF
NA	many	TRBV7-7	TRBJ1-4	CASSPATNEKLFF
NA	few	TRBV2	TRBJ2-7	CASRIGTPGEQYF
NA	NA	TRBV20-1	TRBJ1-1	CSATGHLTTNTEAFF
NA	few	TRBV14	TRBJ1-3	CASSQAQSISGNTIYF
NA	NA	TRBV15	TRBJ2-1	CATSRATPGTDEQFF
TRBD2	NA	TRBV29-1	TRBJ2-2	CSVPPPGSGGNTGELFF
NA	few	TRBV7-9	TRBJ2-2	CARDSSPRNTGELFF
TRBD1	few	TRBV6-6	TRBJ2-2	CATPSRGRTGELFF
NA	NA	TRBV5-4	TRBJ2-4	CASSLPGLGTHF
NA	many	TRBV27	TRBJ1-1	CASSNRAGTPTEAFF
NA	few	TRBV12-3/TRBV12-4	TRBJ1-5	CASSPTGIGYSNQPQHF
NA	NA	TRBV25-1	TRBJ2-5	CASSEIRENQETQYF
NA	few	TRBV12-3/TRBV12-4	TRBJ1-4	CASSLSRTNEKLFF
TRBD2	few	TRBV5-1	TRBJ2-7	CASSQAGGSSYEQYF
NA	NA	TRBV12-3/TRBV12-4	TRBJ1-2	CASSWLRGASGYTF
TRBD1	few	TRBV29-1	TRBJ1-2	CSAPGTGGANYGYTF
NA	many	TRBV10-2	TRBJ2-7	CASSEYSYDDEQYF
NA	NA	TRBV5-1	TRBJ2-4	CASSLGLPVNIQYF
NA	NA	TRBV4-1	TRBJ2-6	CASNFGAVKSSGANVLTF
NA	few	TRBV3-1	TRBJ1-2	CASRQDSGNYGYTF
NA	NA	TRBV7-8	TRBJ1-2	CASSLGPDGYTF
NA	NA	TRBV7-9	TRBJ2-4	CASSRSPQGAKNIQYF
NA	NA	TRBV6-5	TRBJ1-3	CASRPAVGSGGNTIYF
TRBD1	few	TRBV7-2	TRBJ1-5	CASSLVGTGGVQPQHF
NA	few	TRBV29-1	TRBJ2-5	CSVQGETQYF
NA	NA	TRBV12-3/TRBV12-4	TRBJ1-2	CASTGGRQIYGYTF
NA	many	TRBV27	TRBJ2-5	CASSSPASLETQYF
TRBD1	NA	TRBV5-4	TRBJ1-1	CASSWGQPNTEAFF